One and the same sample provided the 10 T cell receptor beta chains below, sequenced in a study of blood T cell repertoires in COVID-19. This table comes from immunoSEQ multiplex PCR, and its TCRdb copy is limited to in-frame clones, with some not included. The table lists some 170,000 clones, around nine tenths of them singletons. Sequencing used peripheral blood. The receptors were gathered from a man in his fifties or sixties with active or convalescent COVID-19.

This chain uses TRBV9 with TRBJ2-1; TRBD2 is a possible D gene (6 bases). The ends were cut back, 7 bases at V and 8 bases at J, with 22 bases in the middle. The CDR3 consists of 15 residues. The germline V gene has CDR1 SGDLS and CDR2 YYNGEE. The CDR3 loop is CASLLAPQKVDEQFF. The DNA for the CDR3 is TGTGCCAGCCTTCTAGCGCCCCAAAAAGTCGATGAGCAGTTCTTC.

The rearrangement joins TRBV7-9 to TRBJ2-7, with 10 positions matching TRBD2. This CDR3 spans 15 amino acids. With V trimmed by 6 bases and J by 2 bases, 7 bases remained unmatched. Per the germline V gene, CDR1 is SEHNR and CDR2 is FQNEAQ (reference sequence). CDR3: CASRSSGGPTYEQYF. The CDR3 nucleotides read TGTGCCAGCAGGTCTAGCGGGGGCCCCACCTACGAGCAGTACTTC.

The chain uses TRBV7-4 and TRBJ2-7; D gene uncertain. CDR1 SGHVT and CDR2 SQSDAQ come from the germline V gene. This CDR3 is built from 14 residues. The V end lost 4 bases, the J end lost 4 bases, and 14 bases lay between the germline ends. The CDR3 reads CASSSITQCYEQYF. CDR3 coding DNA: TGTGCCAGCAGCTCTATCACACAGTGTTACGAGCAGTACTTC.

V gene TRBV7-7 combines with J gene TRBJ2-5; 9 positions match TRBD2. The CDR3 runs to 14 residues. The junction had 3 bases not matched to a gene; V was cut back by 2 bases and J by 5 bases. Germline V gene data show CDR1 as SSHAT and CDR2 as FNYEAQ (reference sequence). The CDR3 DNA reads TGTGCCAGCAGCTTAAGCGGGGGGCGTGAGACCCAGTACTTC. This gives the protein CASSLSGGRETQYF.

This clone was seen just once. CDR3 region: CATTKPPNTGELFF. CDR3 DNA: TGTGCCACCACCAAGCCCCCTAACACCGGGGAGCTGTTTTTT. The chain has TRBV15 and TRBJ2-2; D gene unclear. Trimming removed 7 bases from V and 2 bases from J, with 11 bases in between. The CDR3 is 14 residues long. Germline V gives CDR1 LNHNV, CDR2 YYDKDF (reference sequence).

The V gene is TRBV7-9, the J gene TRBJ1-2, with 7 bases matching TRBD1. CDR3 length equals 12 residues. The V gene end was trimmed by 5 bases and the J gene end by 6 bases; junction bases not matched to a gene: 3. CDR1 is SEHNR, CDR2 FQNEAQ, per germline (reference sequence). In nucleotides, the CDR3 is TGTGCCAGCAGCATAGACAGGGATGGCTACACCTTC. Amino acids: CASSIDRDGYTF.

The genes are TRBV6-1 and TRBJ1-2, with TRBD1 identical over 7 bases. Unmatched junction bases numbered 4, after V lost 3 bases and J lost 6 bases. The germline V gene has CDR1 MNHNS and CDR2 SASEGT. The CDR3 spans 13 residues. In DNA, the CDR3 is TGTGCCAGCAGTGAGGGCAGGGGGGATGGCTACACCTTC. Its translation: CASSEGRGDGYTF.

The count of this clone is one. The V call is TRBV5-8, the J call TRBJ2-1, with 8 bases that match TRBD2. The V gene's germline CDR1 is SGHTS and CDR2 YDEGEE. The CDR3 totals 17 residues. Trimming removed 0 bases from V and 7 bases from J; junction bases left unmatched: 12. The CDR3 protein is CASSLGPGGGRMNEQFF. The CDR3 region has the DNA TGTGCCAGCAGCTTGGGCCCCGGGGGCGGGAGGATGAATGAGCAGTTCTTC.

The chain couples TRBV6-5 to TRBJ2-7; the D is unclear. The CDR3 is 13 residues long. The V end was cut by 5 bases, the J end by 12 bases, with 20 bases between. Germline values: CDR1 MNHEY, CDR2 SVGAGI. CDR3 residues: CASSKSDGENLYF. CDR3 sequence (DNA): TGTGCCAGCAGTAAGTCCGACGGAGAGAACCTGTACTTC.

The chain links TRBV5-4 to TRBJ2-5, with a weak D call TRBD2 (6 bases). Trimming shortened V by 0 bases and J by 5 bases, and 14 bases separated the two germline ends. Per the germline V gene, CDR1 is SGHNT and CDR2 is YYREEE (reference sequence). The CDR3 loop spans 15 amino acids. The CDR3: CASSLAGPGRETQYF. The CDR3 DNA is TGTGCCAGCAGCTTGGCCGGGCCAGGGAGGGAGACCCAGTACTTC.